The next 16 T cell receptor beta chains were all read from a single sample in a study of cytomegalovirus exposure and HLA in healthy donors. The repertoire was sequenced with immunoSEQ multiplex PCR; TCRdb's copy has only in-frame clones and lacks some. The sample includes about 120,000 clones, around 87% seen only once; the top ten take under 6.5%. The sample was PBMCs. All receptors derive from a woman under 30 in good health and CMV-seropositive.

V is TRBV30 and J is TRBJ1-2; 9 bases are a match to TRBD1. With 4 bases clipped from V and 6 bases from J, the junction kept 3 bases outside the gene matches. The CDR3 is made up of 12 amino acids. Germline CDR1 reads GTSNPN; CDR2 reads SVGIG (reference sequence). The DNA for the CDR3 is TGTGCCTGGACGTGGACAGGGGATGGCTACACCTTC. This sequence encodes CAWTWTGDGYTF.

The chain carries TRBV2 and TRBJ2-3; 9 nucleotides match TRBD2. The junction had 4 bases not matched to a gene; V was cut back by 5 bases and J by 1 base. Per the germline V gene, CDR1 is SNHLY and CDR2 is FYNNEI. This CDR3 is 15 amino acids long. CDR3 DNA sequence: TGTGCCAGCAGTAAGAGGACTAGCGGCACAGATACGCAGTATTTT. This codes for CASSKRTSGTDTQYF. The full variable domain, rest sourced from reference TRBV2 and TRBJ2-3, is EPEVTQTPSHQVTQMGQEVILRCVPISNHLYFYWYRQILGQKVEFLVSFYNNEISEKSEIFDDQFSVERPDGSNFTLKIRSTKLEDSAMYFCASSKRTSGTDTQYFGPGTRLTVL.

Concerning this clone itself: At one end, the junction sequence differs from germline, possibly due to a read error. The chain combines TRBV7-9 with TRBJ1-1; D remains unclear. Germline CDR1 SEHNR, CDR2 FQNEAQ (reference sequence). The CDR3 is made up of 14 amino acids. CDR3 sequence: CASSPIVFNSEAFF. CDR3 nucleotide sequence: TGTGCCAGCAGCCCTATAGTATTTAACAGTGAAGCTTTCTTT.

The J gene is TRBJ2-7, the V gene TRBV25-1; 8 bases agree with TRBD1. V shed 3 bases and J 3 bases; nucleotides not matched to a gene: 1. The CDR3 length is 13 residues. In germline, CDR1 is MGHDK, CDR2 SYGVNS. CDR3 nucleotides: TGTGCCAGCAGTGAGACAGGGGACTACGAGCAGTACTTC. This codes for CASSETGDYEQYF.

CDR3 in DNA: TGTGCCAGCAATATGGACATAATGGATGAGCAGTTCTTC. It codes for CASNMDIMDEQFF. The chain links TRBV2 to TRBJ2-1; TRBD1 might be the D (5 bases). The CDR3 extends over 13 amino acids. The V gene lost 7 bases and the J gene lost 8 bases, with 15 bases spanning the gap. Germline CDR1 and CDR2: SNHLY and FYNNEI.

A note on this clone: An end of the junction differs from the germline gene, which may be a read error. The chain has TRBV2 and TRBJ2-5, with a tentative D call TRBD2 (5 bases). The CDR3 is made up of 12 amino acids. CDR1 is SNHLY and CDR2 is FYNNEI in the germline V gene. The CDR3 region has the DNA TGTGCCAGCATGCTTCGCGGGTCACCCAGTAACTTC. Translation: CASMLRGSPSNF.

This chain connects TRBV2 to TRBJ2-7; 12 bases fit TRBD2. The J segment lost 6 bases and the V segment lost 7 bases, leaving 22 bases of the junction unmatched. The germline V gene has CDR1 SNHLY and CDR2 FYNNEI. This CDR3 is built from 19 residues. CDR3 DNA sequence: TGTGCCAGCACAACGGGGGGGCTTTTGACTAGCGGGAGTGCTGGCGAGCAGTACTTC. It codes for CASTTGGLLTSGSAGEQYF.

The gene calls are TRBV5-6 and TRBJ2-3; 11 bases agree with TRBD2. CDR3 size: 17 residues. The V gene's germline CDR1 is SGHDT and CDR2 YYEEEE. J gave up 7 bases and V 0 bases, and 10 bases lay outside the gene matches. CDR3: CASSLGRTSGRVYTQYF. DNA for the CDR3: TGTGCCAGCAGCTTGGGCCGTACTAGCGGGAGAGTGTATACGCAGTATTTT. Using reference TRBV5-6 and TRBJ2-3 for the parts outside the CDR3, the full variable domain is DAGVTQSPTHLIKTRGQQVTLRCSPKSGHDTVSWYQQALGQGPQFIFQYYEEEERQRGNFPDRFSGHQFPNYSSELNVNALLLGDSALYLCASSLGRTSGRVYTQYFGPGTRLTVL.

Only one count was recorded for this clone. The CDR3 is CAISEPAYEQYF. DNA of the CDR3: TGTGCCATCAGTGAGCCCGCCTACGAGCAGTACTTC. The chain joins TRBV10-3 to TRBJ2-7; no clear D. The CDR3 spans 12 residues. The germline V and J ends were trimmed by 2 bases and 2 bases, with 4 bases remaining between them. Looked up from germline, CDR1 is ENHRY and CDR2 is SYGVKD.

As to this clone: Within the sample, other DNA sequences also encode this same CDR3. V and J are TRBV7-9 and TRBJ1-5, with D possibly being TRBD1 (5 bases). Germline values: CDR1 SEHNR, CDR2 FQNEAQ (reference sequence). Between the trimmed V and J ends, which lost 1 base and 1 base, there was a span of 5 bases. This CDR3 has 14 residues. CDR3 DNA: TGTGCCAGCAGCTTAGGACAGAGCAATCAGCCCCAGCATTTT. Protein: CASSLGQSNQPQHF.

The chain employs TRBV12-5 and TRBJ2-7; weak D call: TRBD1 (6 bases). Looked up from germline, CDR1 is LGHNT and CDR2 is FRNRAP. The CDR3 is made up of 13 amino acids. With 5 bases removed from V and 6 bases from J, the gap between germline ends came to 14 bases. The DNA of the CDR3 is TGTGCTAGTGGTACAGATGCAGGGGCCGAGCAGTACTTC. Its protein product is CASGTDAGAEQYF.

The chain couples TRBV12-2 to TRBJ2-7; the DNA was not used to check the table's D call, TRBD2. TRBV12-2 is noted as a pseudogene. The CDR3 loop spans 14 amino acids. CDR3 nucleotide sequence: TGTGCCTCGTCCCGGCGGGGTAGCTCCTACGAGCAGTACTTC. Protein: CASSRRGSSYEQYF.

This CDR3 reads CASTTGTTSYEQYF. DNA for the CDR3: TGTGCCAGCACTACAGGGACAACCTCCTACGAGCAGTACTTC. The chain recombines TRBV28 with TRBJ2-7; a possible D gene is TRBD1 (6 bases). V shed 7 bases and J shed 0 bases, with 13 bases lying between them. This CDR3 region has 14 residues. From germline, CDR1 is MDHEN and CDR2 SYDVKM.

The count of this clone is one. The genes are TRBV5-1 and TRBJ1-2, with 7 nucleotides matching TRBD1. CDR1 SGHRS and CDR2 YFSETQ come from the germline V gene. This CDR3 spans 14 amino acids. V trimming: 2 bases; J trimming: 6 bases; junction bases outside the gene matches: 7. For the CDR3, the DNA is TGCGCCAGCAGCTTATACAGGGGTAGGGATGGCTACACCTTC. Amino acids: CASSLYRGRDGYTF.

This chain joins TRBV19 and TRBJ2-1, with D possibly TRBD2 on 5 matching bases. Germline V gene sequence: CDR1 LNHDA, CDR2 SQIVND (reference sequence). The CDR3 runs 20 residues. Trimming took off 4 bases at V and 0 bases at J, with 25 bases between the two ends. This CDR3 reads CASSTWGLTGGQSSYNEQFF. In DNA, the CDR3 is TGTGCCAGTAGTACCTGGGGTTTGACTGGCGGGCAAAGCTCCTACAATGAGCAGTTCTTC.

This chain joins TRBV19 and TRBJ1-3, with D unresolved. The CDR3 loop spans 16 amino acids. The ends were cut back, 5 bases at V and 0 bases at J, with 14 bases in the middle. Germline CDR1 reads LNHDA; CDR2 reads SQIVND (reference sequence). CDR3 nucleotide sequence: TGTGCCAGTAGTTACTCAAGCTTTCTCTCTGGAAACACCATATATTTT. Amino acids: CASSYSSFLSGNTIYF.